The 25 T cell receptor beta chains below were found in one sample sequenced in a study of T cell responses to AZD1222 COVID-19 vaccine. Repertoires were generated with immunoSEQ multiplex PCR, while TCRdb's copy carries only in-frame clones and drops some. The sample lists 90,000 to 110,000 clones, approximately 90% occurring once. Source: peripheral blood, taken on day 0 of AZD1222 vaccination. The source of these receptors is an adult in good health.

This clone has just a few counts. The chain links TRBV27 to TRBJ2-5; D gene ambiguous. Looked up from germline, CDR1 is MNHEY and CDR2 is SMNVEV (reference sequence). This CDR3 has 14 residues. The germline V and J ends were trimmed by 2 bases and 5 bases, with 12 bases remaining between them. The CDR3 DNA sequence: TGTGCCAGCAGTTTAAGGGCAGAGAGGGAGACCCAGTACTTC. Encoded protein: CASSLRAERETQYF.

The genes are TRBV7-9 and TRBJ2-7, with 11 positions matching TRBD2. CDR1 and CDR2 (germline): SEHNR, FQNEAQ (reference sequence). V lost 7 bases, J lost 6 bases, and 14 bases stayed unmatched. This CDR3 region has 16 residues. CDR3 amino acids: CASMDLLAGDLGEQYF. For the CDR3, the DNA is TGTGCCAGCATGGACTTACTAGCGGGAGACTTGGGCGAGCAGTACTTC.

The V gene is TRBV30, the J gene TRBJ2-4, with 15 bases matching TRBD2. Germline CDR1 and CDR2: GTSNPN and SVGIG (reference sequence). The length of the CDR3 is 19 residues. Losses at the gene ends were 2 bases for V and 6 bases for J; bases not matched to a gene: 14. The CDR3 DNA sequence: TGTGCCTGGAGTTCGACGAGGGGGACTAGCGGGAGGCCCGTAAACATTCAGTACTTC. This gives the protein CAWSSTRGTSGRPVNIQYF.

The chain combines TRBV10-2 with TRBJ2-1; TRBD2 aligns across 7 bases. This CDR3 is built from 12 residues. The trim removed 3 bases at V and 13 bases at J, leaving 6 bases unmatched. Germline assignment: CDR1 WSHSY and CDR2 SAAADI. This CDR3 reads CASSELGDYQFF. Here the CDR3 DNA reads TGCGCCAGCAGTGAATTGGGGGACTATCAGTTCTTC.

V and J are TRBV29-1 and TRBJ2-1, with D perhaps TRBD1 (6 bases). V was shortened by 7 bases and J by 9 bases, with 19 bases between the two germline ends. The CDR3 has 13 residues. Germline V lookup: CDR1 SQVTM, CDR2 ANQGSEA. In DNA, the CDR3 is TGCAGCGGGTGCTCAGGGGCCTGCGGTGAGCAGTTCTTC. It is translated as CSGCSGACGEQFF.

The genes are TRBV5-1 and TRBJ1-1; TRBD1 matches 7 bases. CDR1 is SGHRS, CDR2 YFSETQ, per germline. V trimming: 5 bases; J trimming: 1 base; junction bases outside the gene matches: 2. The CDR3 covers 13 residues. The CDR3 nucleotides read TGCGCCAGCAGGACAGGGAAGAACACTGAAGCTTTCTTT. This codes for CASRTGKNTEAFF.

The chain uses TRBV27 and TRBJ1-5; the D gene is possibly TRBD1 (5 bases). The CDR3 loop spans 13 amino acids. Germline V gene sequence: CDR1 MNHEY, CDR2 SMNVEV (reference sequence). Trimming shortened V by 4 bases and J by 3 bases, and 7 bases separated the two germline ends. Here the CDR3 reads CASSSGFNQPQHF. The CDR3 DNA follows: TGTGCCAGCAGTTCAGGGTTCAATCAGCCCCAGCATTTT.

The chain recombines TRBV6-5 with TRBJ2-1, with TRBD2 matching 11 bases. The CDR3 runs 14 residues. Germline CDR1 MNHEY, CDR2 SVGAGI. After removal of 7 bases from V and 11 bases from J, the junction contained 10 bases not matched to a gene. CDR3 in DNA: TGTGCCAGCACTACCGGGACTAGCGGAATAAAGCAGTTCTTC. It translates to CASTTGTSGIKQFF.

CDR3 protein: CASSPGLFGQPQHF. The CDR3 DNA follows: TGCGCCAGCAGCCCGGGCCTCTTCGGTCAGCCCCAGCATTTT. The J gene is TRBJ1-5, the V gene TRBV5-1; no reliable D call. This CDR3 has 14 residues. V was trimmed by 4 bases and J by 6 bases, leaving 14 bases between them. Per the germline V gene, CDR1 is SGHRS and CDR2 is YFSETQ.

This chain uses TRBV30 with TRBJ2-7, with a weak D call TRBD2 (6 bases). The CDR3 extends over 13 amino acids. Trimming stripped 1 base from V and 3 bases from J, with 10 bases between. CDR1 is GTSNPN and CDR2 is SVGIG in the germline V gene (reference sequence). CDR3 residues: CAWSGISGYEQYF. The CDR3 DNA sequence: TGTGCCTGGAGTGGTATTAGCGGCTACGAGCAGTACTTC.

The genes are TRBV6-5 and TRBJ2-7; 7 bases line up with TRBD2. The V gene's germline CDR1 is MNHEY and CDR2 SVGAGI. Germline trimming cut 7 bases from V and 1 base from J; bases unmatched to any gene: 10. CDR3 length: 15 amino acids. The CDR3 DNA is TGTGCCAGCAAGGGAGGGCAGGGTATGTCCTACGAGCAGTACTTC. It encodes CASKGGQGMSYEQYF.

The V call is TRBV24-1, the J call TRBJ1-5; D is ambiguous. CDR3 length equals 14 residues. CDR1 and CDR2 from the germline V gene are KGHDR and SFDVKD. Trimming removed 3 bases at V and 4 bases at J, with 9 bases between. CDR3 bases: TGTGCCACCAGTGATCTACACAGAAATCAGCCCCAGCATTTT. Translating it yields CATSDLHRNQPQHF.

This clone was detected a few times. This chain joins TRBV9 and TRBJ2-2; TRBD1 aligns across 7 bases. The CDR3 sequence is 13 residues long. The ends lost 2 bases at V and 7 bases at J; junction bases unmatched: 2. Germline V gene data show CDR1 as SGDLS and CDR2 as YYNGEE. CDR3 nucleotides: TGTGCCAGCAGCGTGACAGGGATCGGGGAGCTGTTTTTT. The encoded protein is CASSVTGIGELFF.

V and J are TRBV18 and TRBJ1-4; no reliable D call. The CDR3 extends over 15 amino acids. CDR1 and CDR2 (germline): KGHSH, LQKENI. V shed 4 bases and J shed 0 bases, with 9 bases lying between them. The CDR3 loop reads CASSRRWATNEKLFF. Here the CDR3 DNA reads TGTGCCAGCTCACGTCGGTGGGCAACTAATGAAAAACTGTTTTTT. Using reference TRBV18 and TRBJ1-4 for the parts outside the CDR3, the full variable domain is NAGVMQNPRHLVRRRGQEARLRCSPMKGHSHVYWYRQLPEEGLKFMVYLQKENIIDESGMPKERFSAEFPKEGPSILRIQQVVRGDSAAYFCASSRRWATNEKLFFGSGTQLSVL.

The rearrangement uses TRBV9 and TRBJ2-3; a weak D match, TRBD2 (6 bases). This CDR3 comprises 14 residues. Trimming stripped 4 bases from V and 3 bases from J, with 12 bases between. The germline CDR1 and CDR2 sequences are SGDLS and YYNGEE. The CDR3 DNA reads as TGTGCCAGCAGCCCCCGGGAGCCGACAGATACGCAGTATTTT. Its protein is CASSPREPTDTQYF.

V usage is TRBV19 and J usage is TRBJ2-5; D is tentatively TRBD1 or TRBD2 (6 bases each). Germline CDR1 LNHDA, CDR2 SQIVND (reference sequence). Trimming took 0 bases from V and 5 from J, leaving 16 bases between them. The CDR3 sequence is 16 residues long. The CDR3 region is CASSIDGGRRQETQYF. The CDR3 bases are TGTGCCAGTAGTATAGATGGGGGGCGGAGGCAGGAGACCCAGTACTTC. The whole variable domain, filled in from reference TRBV19 and TRBJ2-5, reads DGGITQSPKYLFRKEGQNVTLSCEQNLNHDAMYWYRQDPGQGLRLIYYSQIVNDFQKGDIAEGYSVSREKKESFPLTVTSAQKNPTAFYLCASSIDGGRRQETQYFGPGTRLLVL.

The chain combines TRBV25-1 with TRBJ2-1, with 10 bases matching TRBD2. Germline loops: CDR1 MGHDK, CDR2 SYGVNS. This CDR3 is built from 17 residues. J lost 9 bases, V lost 4 bases, and 15 bases had no gene match. CDR3 bases: TGTGCCAGCAGTGGAAGGCAGGGTCCTAGCGGGAGCAGTGAGCAGTTCTTC. As protein: CASSGRQGPSGSSEQFF.

The CDR3 here is CASSKGTANTGELFF. The CDR3 DNA follows: TGCGCCAGCAGCAAGGGGACGGCAAACACCGGGGAGCTGTTTTTT. This chain uses TRBV5-1 with TRBJ2-2; D is perhaps TRBD1 or TRBD2 (5 bases each). This CDR3 is 15 amino acids long. CDR1 and CDR2 from the germline V gene are SGHRS and YFSETQ. V lost 4 bases to trimming and J lost 2 bases, with 12 bases between them. Full variable domain (rest looked up from reference TRBV5-1 and TRBJ2-2): KAGVTQTPRYLIKTRGQQVTLSCSPISGHRSVSWYQQTPGQGLQFLFEYFSETQRNKGNFPGRFSGRQFSNSRSEMNVSTLELGDSALYLCASSKGTANTGELFFGEGSRLTVL.

The rearrangement links TRBV12-3 or TRBV12-4 to TRBJ1-6, with D unresolved. Trimming pared 6 bases from V and 6 bases from J, leaving 6 bases between. The CDR3 is made up of 12 amino acids. The CDR3 nucleotides read TGTGCCAGCAGCTTAAGTAATTCACCCCTCCACTTT. Amino acids: CASSLSNSPLHF.

V is TRBV3-1 (or the pseudogene TRBV3-2) and J is TRBJ1-6; possibly TRBD1 for D (5 bases). CDR1 is LGHDT, CDR2 YNNKEL, per germline (reference sequence). Between the trimmed V and J ends, which lost 1 base and 5 bases, there was a span of 15 bases. There are 17 residues in the CDR3. CDR3 sequence reads: CASSQGGTGSDNSPLHF. CDR3 DNA: TGTGCCAGCAGCCAAGGTGGCACAGGCTCGGATAATTCACCCCTCCACTTT.

V is TRBV28 and J is TRBJ2-1; 10 bases match TRBD2. Germline CDR1 is MDHEN and CDR2 is SYDVKM. After removal of 6 bases from V and 9 bases from J, the junction contained 14 bases not matched to a gene. The length of the CDR3 is 16 residues. The CDR3 DNA reads TGTGCCAGCAGGGACGGGCTAGCGGGAGAGGGAGTTGAGCAGTTCTTC. It yields the protein CASRDGLAGEGVEQFF.

Written as DNA, the CDR3 is TGTGCCAGTATTTTGACTAGCGGATCAGATACGCAGTATTTT. Translation gives CASILTSGSDTQYF. The rearrangement links TRBV19 to TRBJ2-3, with 9 bases that match TRBD2. Germline loops: CDR1 LNHDA, CDR2 SQIVND (reference sequence). J was trimmed by 4 bases and V by 7 bases; bases with no gene match: 6. CDR3 size: 14 residues.

The chain links TRBV3-1 (or the pseudogene TRBV3-2) to TRBJ1-1; maybe TRBD1 (5 bases). Trimming removed 4 bases from V and 4 bases from J, with 13 bases in between. The CDR3 length is 14 residues. Germline CDR1 and CDR2: LGHDT and YNNKEL (reference sequence). In nucleotides, the CDR3 is TGTGCCAGCAGCCGACAGTCCTTGGGCACTGAAGCTTTCTTT. This gives the protein CASSRQSLGTEAFF.

The genes are TRBV9 and TRBJ2-3; 12 nucleotides agree with TRBD2. Germline CDR1 SGDLS, CDR2 YYNGEE. The CDR3 spans 17 residues. J gave up 6 bases and V 0 bases, and 8 bases lay outside the gene matches. CDR3 bases: TGTGCCAGCAGCGTAGGGACTAGCGGGGAGCCTCGGGATACGCAGTATTTT. Translating gives CASSVGTSGEPRDTQYF.

There are many counts of this clone. The V gene is TRBV12-3 or TRBV12-4, the J gene TRBJ1-5, with D unclear. There are 13 residues in the CDR3. With 4 bases removed from V and 11 bases from J, the gap between germline ends came to 15 bases. Here the CDR3 reads CASSWSGDETQHF. For the CDR3, the DNA is TGTGCCAGCAGTTGGTCAGGTGATGAGACCCAGCATTTT.